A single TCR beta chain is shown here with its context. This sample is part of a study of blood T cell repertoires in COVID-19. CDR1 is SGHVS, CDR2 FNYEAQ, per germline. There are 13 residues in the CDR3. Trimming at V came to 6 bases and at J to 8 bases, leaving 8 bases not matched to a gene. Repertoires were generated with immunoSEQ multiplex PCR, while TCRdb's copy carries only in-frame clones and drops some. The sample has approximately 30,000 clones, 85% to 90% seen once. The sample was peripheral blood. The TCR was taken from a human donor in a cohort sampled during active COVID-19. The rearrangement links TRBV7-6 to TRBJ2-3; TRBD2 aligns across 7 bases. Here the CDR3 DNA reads TGTGCCAGCAGTCCAGAGTGGGGGGGTACGCAGTATTTT. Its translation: CASSPEWGGTQYF.